One sample yielded the 32 T cell receptor beta chains listed below, sequenced in a study of T cell responses to AZD1222 COVID-19 vaccine. Profiled with immunoSEQ multiplex PCR; TCRdb holds only in-frame clones, not every one. The sample lists 100,000 to 150,000 clones, more than 65% seen once, with roughly a quarter in the top ten. The sequenced sample was peripheral blood, obtained 28 days after the second AZD1222 dose. Receptors were obtained from an adult who received the AZD1222 COVID-19 vaccine.

This chain links TRBV7-8 with TRBJ2-7; D ambiguous. Trimming pared 3 bases from V and 11 bases from J, leaving 14 bases between. CDR1 and CDR2 (germline): SGHVS, FQNEAQ. This CDR3 is 12 amino acids long. DNA of the CDR3: TGTGCCAGCAGCTTTGGCCACACGGAGAAGTACTTC. Encoded protein: CASSFGHTEKYF. The whole variable domain, filled in from reference TRBV7-8 and TRBJ2-7, reads GAGVSQSPRYKVAKRGQDVALRCDPISGHVSLFWYQQALGQGPEFLTYFQNEAQLDKSGLPSDRFFAERPEGSVSTLKIQRTQQEDSAVYLCASSFGHTEKYFGPGTRLTVT.

The chain links TRBV4-1 to TRBJ1-1; no firm D call. V lost 1 base and J lost 11, with 14 bases in between. This CDR3 is built from 13 residues. Germline V gene sequence: CDR1 MGHRA, CDR2 YSYEKL. This CDR3 reads CASSQVGPGSAFF. CDR3 nucleotide sequence: TGCGCCAGCAGCCAAGTGGGCCCGGGATCGGCTTTCTTT.

The chain has TRBV2 and TRBJ2-7, with a weak D call TRBD1 (6 bases). The germline gives CDR1 SNHLY, CDR2 FYNNEI. The CDR3 is 12 amino acids. Trimming took off 5 bases at V and 5 bases at J, with 10 bases between the two ends. This CDR3 is CASSKQGDEQYF. The CDR3 nucleotides read TGTGCCAGCAGTAAACAGGGTGACGAGCAGTACTTC.

The chain links TRBV9 to TRBJ1-6; the match to TRBD1 covers 10 bases. The germline V gene has CDR1 SGDLS and CDR2 YYNGEE. Germline trimming cut 2 bases from V and 6 bases from J; bases unmatched to any gene: 5. This CDR3 region has 16 residues. The CDR3 loop is CASSVGQGVSNSPLHF. In DNA form, the CDR3 reads TGTGCCAGCAGCGTTGGACAGGGGGTATCTAATTCACCCCTCCACTTT.

This chain uses TRBV27 with TRBJ1-5; unclear D gene. The V end lost 1 base, the J end lost 9 bases, and 7 bases lay between the germline ends. The CDR3 spans 12 residues. Germline-derived CDR1 and CDR2 are MNHEY and SMNVEV (reference sequence). CDR3 sequence: CASSLYRRPQHF. The CDR3 nucleotides read TGTGCCAGCAGTTTATATAGGCGGCCCCAGCATTTT.

The chain links TRBV5-1 to TRBJ1-3, with TRBD1 matching over 10 bases. The CDR3 is 15 residues long. Germline V CDR1 and CDR2: SGHRS, YFSETQ. The junction had 0 bases not matched to a gene; V was cut back by 3 bases and J by 0 bases. Here the CDR3 reads CASSWTGGSGNTIYF. The CDR3 DNA follows: TGCGCCAGCAGCTGGACAGGGGGCTCTGGAAACACCATATATTTT. The entire variable domain, with the rest obtained from reference TRBV5-1 and TRBJ1-3, is as follows: KAGVTQTPRYLIKTRGQQVTLSCSPISGHRSVSWYQQTPGQGLQFLFEYFSETQRNKGNFPGRFSGRQFSNSRSEMNVSTLELGDSALYLCASSWTGGSGNTIYFGEGSWLTVV.

Details on this clone: Mismatch with germline at one junction end may stem from a read error. The chain has TRBV7-8 and TRBJ1-1; TRBD1 is a possible D gene (5 bases). The germline V gene encodes CDR1 SGHVS and CDR2 FQNEAQ. The CDR3 has 15 amino acids. Here the CDR3 reads CASRPGSSRNTESFF. CDR3 DNA sequence: TGTGCCAGCAGGCCAGGGTCTTCCCGGAACACTGAATCTTTCTTT.

Turning to this clone: Mismatch with germline at one junction end may stem from a read error. The gene calls are TRBV5-1 and TRBJ1-3; D unclear. The CDR3 totals 12 residues. Germline CDR1 reads SGHRS; CDR2 reads YFSETQ. This CDR3 reads CASSLPGDTIYF. DNA for the CDR3: TGCGCCAGCAGTTTACCTGGAGACACCATATATTTT.

The chain has TRBV3-1 (or the pseudogene TRBV3-2) and TRBJ1-2, with TRBD1 as a possible D gene (5 bases). The germline CDR1 and CDR2 sequences are LGHDT and YNNKEL (reference sequence). V was clipped by 2 bases and J by 1 base, with 11 bases between them. There are 15 residues in the CDR3. This chain's CDR3 is CASSQTRQINYGYTF. CDR3 coding DNA: TGTGCCAGCAGCCAAACACGACAGATTAACTATGGCTACACCTTC.

The chain uses TRBV7-9 and TRBJ1-1; D is ambiguous. The CDR3 totals 14 residues. Germline CDR1 reads SEHNR; CDR2 reads FQNEAQ (reference sequence). V was trimmed by 2 bases and J by 0 bases, leaving 7 bases between them. The CDR3 here is CASSLQQMNTEAFF. Here the CDR3 DNA reads TGTGCCAGCAGCTTACAACAGATGAACACTGAAGCTTTCTTT. Together with reference TRBV7-9 and TRBJ1-1, the CDR3 gives the full variable domain: DTGVSQNPRHKITKRGQNVTFRCDPISEHNRLYWYRQTLGQGPEFLTYFQNEAQLEKSRLLSDRFSAERPKGSFSTLEIQRTEQGDSAMYLCASSLQQMNTEAFFGQGTRLTVV.

The gene calls are TRBV19 and TRBJ1-2; 8 bases align to TRBD1. CDR1 is LNHDA and CDR2 is SQIVND in the germline V gene (reference sequence). V gave up 3 bases and J gave up 5 bases; unmatched junction bases: 11. This CDR3 spans 16 amino acids. This CDR3 is CASSIPAAQGGYGYTF. CDR3 DNA: TGTGCCAGTAGTATCCCAGCCGCACAGGGGGGGTATGGCTACACCTTC.

J is TRBJ2-1 and V is TRBV11-2; 9 nucleotides line up with TRBD2. Germline V lookup: CDR1 SGHAT, CDR2 FQNNGV. The CDR3 contains 15 residues. Trimming at V came to 5 bases and at J to 2 bases, leaving 4 bases not matched to a gene. Here the CDR3 reads CASSGLAGPYNEQFF. The CDR3 nucleotides read TGTGCCAGCAGCGGGCTAGCGGGACCCTACAATGAGCAGTTCTTC.

This chain joins TRBV5-4 and TRBJ1-1; the match to TRBD1 covers 8 bases. J gave up 3 bases and V 4 bases, and 5 bases lay outside the gene matches. This CDR3 has 14 amino acids. CDR1 SGHNT and CDR2 YYREEE come from the germline V gene (reference sequence). The CDR3 DNA reads as TGTGCCAGCAGCGGAGGACAGGGAGACACTGAAGCTTTCTTT. Translating it yields CASSGGQGDTEAFF. The full variable domain, its missing parts supplied by reference TRBV5-4 and TRBJ1-1, is ETGVTQSPTHLIKTRGQQVTLRCSSQSGHNTVSWYQQALGQGPQFIFQYYREEENGRGNFPPRFSGLQFPNYSSELNVNALELDDSALYLCASSGGQGDTEAFFGQGTRLTVV.

The gene calls are TRBV10-2 and TRBJ1-2; a weak D match, TRBD1 (6 bases). The germline V gene encodes CDR1 WSHSY and CDR2 SAAADI. Trimming left V 0 bases short and J 8 bases short, with 13 bases between. The CDR3 sequence is 14 residues long. The CDR3 bases are TGCGCCAGCAGTGAGTCAGGGCAGGGGTACGGCTACACCTTC. Protein: CASSESGQGYGYTF.

The chain is built from TRBV2 and TRBJ2-5; D is possibly TRBD2 (5 bases). CDR3 length: 13 amino acids. Germline lookup yields CDR1 SNHLY and CDR2 FYNNEI. Trimming stripped 7 bases from V and 2 bases from J, with 11 bases between. Written as DNA, the CDR3 is TGTGCCAGCACGGGAATAGTACAAGAGACCCAGTACTTC. Amino acids: CASTGIVQETQYF. The full variable domain, in which reference TRBV2 and TRBJ2-5 provide the parts outside the CDR3, is EPEVTQTPSHQVTQMGQEVILRCVPISNHLYFYWYRQILGQKVEFLVSFYNNEISEKSEIFDDQFSVERPDGSNFTLKIRSTKLEDSAMYFCASTGIVQETQYFGPGTRLLVL.

This clone was seen a few times. V and J are TRBV18 and TRBJ1-4, with D possibly matching TRBD1 (5 bases). Germline V gene sequence: CDR1 KGHSH, CDR2 LQKENI. V was shortened by 3 bases and J by 2 bases, with 7 bases between the two germline ends. This CDR3 contains 14 residues. CDR3 amino acids: CASSPRQTNEKLFF. The CDR3 nucleotides are TGTGCCAGCTCACCGCGACAGACTAATGAAAAACTGTTTTTT. Drawing the rest from reference TRBV18 and TRBJ1-4, the complete variable domain is NAGVMQNPRHLVRRRGQEARLRCSPMKGHSHVYWYRQLPEEGLKFMVYLQKENIIDESGMPKERFSAEFPKEGPSILRIQQVVRGDSAAYFCASSPRQTNEKLFFGSGTQLSVL.

The genes are TRBV18 and TRBJ1-4; D is possibly TRBD1 (5 bases). This CDR3 spans 15 amino acids. Trimming removed 2 bases from V and 5 bases from J, with 12 bases in between. Germline V lookup: CDR1 KGHSH, CDR2 LQKENI. CDR3 protein: CASSPERGDNEKLFF. The DNA for the CDR3 is TGTGCCAGCTCACCAGAGCGGGGCGACAATGAAAAACTGTTTTTT.

This clone was counted between two and nine times. The V call is TRBV6-4, the J call TRBJ2-6, with 10 positions matching TRBD1. Unmatched junction bases numbered 3, after V lost 4 bases and J lost 0 bases. CDR1 and CDR2 (germline): MRHNA, SNTAGT. CDR3 length: 17 amino acids. CDR3 in amino acids: CASSGTGGFSGANVLTF. The CDR3 bases are TGTGCCAGCAGTGGGACAGGGGGATTCTCTGGGGCCAACGTCCTGACTTTC.

V gene TRBV4-1 combines with J gene TRBJ1-4; TRBD1 agrees at 8 bases. CDR1 is MGHRA, CDR2 YSYEKL, per germline. There are 13 residues in the CDR3. The trim removed 4 bases at V and 9 bases at J, leaving 4 bases unmatched. The CDR3 coding sequence is TGCGCCAGCAGCCCAGGACAGGGCAAAAAACTGTTTTTT. It yields the protein CASSPGQGKKLFF.

This rearrangement joins TRBV6-5 to TRBJ1-2; D gene unclear. Germline V gene sequence: CDR1 MNHEY, CDR2 SVGAGI. V shed 7 bases and J shed 5 bases, with 14 bases lying between them. The CDR3 runs 13 residues. The CDR3 is CASTPEWNYGYTF. The CDR3 region has the DNA TGTGCCAGCACCCCGGAATGGAATTATGGCTACACCTTC.

The chain uses TRBV6-1 and TRBJ2-7, with D possibly being TRBD2 (5 bases). CDR3 size: 14 residues. The ends were cut back, 1 base at V and 2 bases at J, with 9 bases in the middle. The germline V gene encodes CDR1 MNHNS and CDR2 SASEGT. CDR3 sequence: CASSEELEAYEQYF. The CDR3 DNA is TGTGCCAGCAGTGAAGAGTTGGAGGCCTACGAGCAGTACTTC.

The rearrangement uses TRBV2 and TRBJ1-2; tentative D call: TRBD1 (5 bases). V was pared by 7 bases and J by 7 bases, with 19 bases between. The CDR3 runs to 14 residues. Germline V CDR1 and CDR2: SNHLY, FYNNEI. In DNA form, the CDR3 reads TGTGCCAGCACCTTGCTTAGTGGGGGACGTGGCTACACCTTC. Translated: CASTLLSGGRGYTF.

This rearrangement joins TRBV30 to TRBJ1-6; tentative D call: TRBD1 (6 bases). The V end lost 5 bases, the J end lost 5 bases, and 7 bases lay between the germline ends. CDR3 length equals 12 residues. Germline V gives CDR1 GTSNPN, CDR2 SVGIG (reference sequence). CDR3 DNA: TGTGCCTGGCACAGGGATAATTCACCCCTCCACTTT. This translates into CAWHRDNSPLHF.

This clone has just one count. V gene TRBV9 combines with J gene TRBJ1-2; 7 bases are shared with TRBD1. CDR3 length: 14 amino acids. V gave up 3 bases and J gave up 2 bases; unmatched junction bases: 4. Germline CDR1 is SGDLS and CDR2 is YYNGEE. CDR3 bases: TGTGCCAGCAGCGCACAGGGACAGAACTATGGCTACACCTTC. This sequence encodes CASSAQGQNYGYTF.

The rearrangement links TRBV18 to TRBJ2-2, with D unclear. This CDR3 region has 16 residues. Germline CDR1 and CDR2: KGHSH and LQKENI. V was pared by 3 bases and J by 2 bases, with 13 bases between. The CDR3 sequence: CASSPQRTENTGELFF. CDR3 nucleotide sequence: TGTGCCAGCTCACCCCAAAGGACGGAAAACACCGGGGAGCTGTTTTTT.

The V and J genes are TRBV10-2 and TRBJ1-5; 7 bases match TRBD1. J gave up 4 bases and V 5 bases, and 17 bases lay outside the gene matches. This CDR3 has 18 residues. In germline, CDR1 is WSHSY, CDR2 SAAADI. The DNA for the CDR3 is TGCGCCAGCAGTAAATTAGGGGACAGCGCCGGGGGGAATCAGCCCCAGCATTTT. Protein product: CASSKLGDSAGGNQPQHF.

This chain connects TRBV6-5 to TRBJ2-3; D perhaps matches TRBD2 (5 bases). The CDR3 consists of 14 residues. The germline CDR1 and CDR2 sequences are MNHEY and SVGAGI. V shed 8 bases and J shed 2 bases, with 14 bases lying between them. CDR3: CASGPAGDTDTQYF. Here the CDR3 DNA reads TGTGCCAGCGGACCGGCGGGTGACACAGATACGCAGTATTTT.

The V gene is TRBV21-1, the J gene TRBJ2-4; the DNA was not used to check the table's D call, TRBD2. TRBV21-1 is given as a pseudogene. This CDR3 is built from 14 residues. CDR3 bases: TGTGCCAGCAGCAGCGGGGAAGCCAAAAACATTCAGTACTTC. This sequence encodes CASSSGEAKNIQYF.

V gene TRBV27 combines with J gene TRBJ1-4; 7 bases are a match to TRBD1. The CDR3 consists of 16 residues. V trimming: 3 bases; J trimming: 6 bases; junction bases outside the gene matches: 10. CDR1 is MNHEY and CDR2 is SMNVEV in the germline V gene (reference sequence). This CDR3 is CASSFDPQGRYEKLFF. In nucleotides, the CDR3 is TGTGCCAGCAGTTTCGACCCACAGGGGCGGTATGAAAAACTGTTTTTT.

J is TRBJ2-2 and V is TRBV19; the D is unclear. V was trimmed by 7 bases and J by 8 bases, leaving 8 bases between them. CDR1 and CDR2 from the germline V gene are LNHDA and SQIVND (reference sequence). The CDR3 runs to 11 residues. As DNA, the CDR3 is TGTGCCAGTAATCATCAAGGGGAGCTGTTTTTT. It specifies CASNHQGELFF.

The chain links TRBV28 to TRBJ2-5; weak D call: TRBD1 (6 bases). Germline V gene sequence: CDR1 MDHEN, CDR2 SYDVKM. V shed 4 bases and J shed 3 bases, with 15 bases lying between them. The CDR3 length is 15 residues. The CDR3 is CASSSPGQTKETQYF. In nucleotides, the CDR3 is TGTGCCAGCAGTTCCCCCGGACAGACCAAAGAGACCCAGTACTTC.

V gene TRBV19 combines with J gene TRBJ2-3, with 7 bases identical to TRBD2. The CDR3 has 16 amino acids. J gave up 2 bases and V 2 bases, and 7 bases lay outside the gene matches. Per the germline V gene, CDR1 is LNHDA and CDR2 is SQIVND (reference sequence). CDR3 in amino acids: CASSIQGGSFTDTQYF. In DNA form, the CDR3 reads TGTGCCAGTAGTATACAAGGCGGGAGTTTCACAGATACGCAGTATTTT.